Reported below is one TCR beta chain. This record belongs to a study of cytomegalovirus exposure and HLA in healthy donors. TCRdb's copy holds only in-frame clones and misses some; the assay was immunoSEQ multiplex PCR. The sample has some 130,000 clones, approximately 82% seen once. There are 18 residues in the CDR3. V lost 7 bases to trimming and J lost 7 bases; unmatched junction nucleotides: 21. Germline CDR1 reads SGDLS; CDR2 reads YYNGEE. The sequenced material came from PBMCs. The TCR comes from a man aged 25 to 45 in good health and CMV-seropositive. This sequence joins TRBV9 and TRBJ2-2; 8 nucleotides align to TRBD2. For the CDR3, the DNA is TGTGCCAGCCAAGCCAACCCGGGACTAGACCTTTCGGGCGGGGAGCTGTTTTTT. It yields the protein CASQANPGLDLSGGELFF.